One T cell receptor beta chain is described in this entry. It lacks a known antigen. Base qualities were left out, and no much larger clone turns up one base away. The data were taken from a study of cytomegalovirus exposure and HLA in healthy donors (dated by TCRdb to about 2017). Regarding the study in general: In an earlier analysis of under 750 of the donors, roughly 300 Gb of sequence data and roughly 100 million unique TCR beta sequences from about 179 million T cells were reported. To decide whether each TCR beta V gene segment behaved as functional or pseudogenic, an earlier analysis of 587 of the donors relied on high-throughput TCR beta sequencing. Besides the first cohort of 500 to 700 subjects, a separate validation cohort made up of over 95 different subjects was used. Across some 400 genotyped donors of the cohort, an average of about 240,000 unique TCR beta nucleotide sequences per donor were sequenced, and about a sixth of those sequences were non-productive. Genome-wide SNP genotypes for about 55% of the roughly 670 donors were used in a later genetic analysis, which treated that subset as a discovery cohort. A later analysis re-analyzed previously published TCR beta repertoires from about 730 donors and added high-resolution HLA genotyping to study TCR occurrence patterns. The later analysis used no new phenotypic data to find candidate immune exposures, relying instead on TCR beta sequences and their occurrence across donors. Donor age, sex, ethnicity and CMV serostatus were compiled together with the repertoire data. All discovery cohort repertoires had been generated on a single sequencing platform. The study aimed to test whether signatures of past pathogen exposure could be identified by cataloging public T cell receptors. The study profiled the T cell repertoires of under 850 subjects by immunosequencing and related them to cytomegalovirus serostatus. The genetic ancestry cluster associated with self-reported Caucasian donors included 70% to 85% of the approximately 400 genotyped donors. HLA typing covered class I and class II loci at four-digit resolution. A handful of DR-DQ haplotypes were handled as single units for association and clustering because linkage in the cohort was strong. To predict cytomegalovirus infection status, the study combined high-throughput TCR immunosequencing, statistical association of individual TCRs with disease status, and machine learning. About 320 gigabases of sequencing data and 80 million or so unique TCR sequences were included in an early release covering roughly 600 HLA-typed donors. Typing coverage differed by locus: A, B, C, DRB1 and DQB1 were typed in roughly 620-630 donors, DQA1 in about 560, DPA1 in around 580, and DPB1 in 400 to 480.

The cohort comprised under 700 healthy bone marrow donors. All cohort members were sampled while nominally healthy, although unrecorded immune exposures were likely present. The donor was CMV seronegative and belonged to the group of roughly 330 seronegative cohort members. A peripheral blood sample was collected from each donor, and TCR beta sequencing was performed on peripheral blood mononuclear cells. Genomic DNA extraction from the blood cell samples was performed with the Qiagen DNeasy Blood Extraction Kit. V trim: 4 bases; J trim: 4 bases; unmatched bases: 3. Per the germline V gene, SGDLS is the CDR1 and YYNGEE is the CDR2. Including cysteine and phenylalanine, the CDR3 has 15 amino acids. Only the CDR3 DNA is retained, 45 bases long and in frame from the first base. The library was obtained by the immunoSEQ multiplex PCR assay. For the multiplex PCR, a mixture combining 60 forward primers for TCR Vbeta segments and 13 reverse primers for TCR Jbeta segments was used. The CDR3 region of rearranged TCR beta genes was amplified from genomic DNA with a multiplex PCR assay. On the Illumina HiSeq System, the amplified TCR beta libraries were sequenced as 87-base-pair reads. The authors' analysis ran thus. In a later analysis, around 80 million unique TCR beta chains were counted across the 500 to 700 repertoires, and around 10 million of these chains were shared by at least two donors. A nearest-neighbor algorithm error-corrected the raw reads and collapsed the reads into unique sequences, merging closely related sequences to remove PCR and sequencing errors. V, D and J gene segments were assigned by aligning CDR3 sequences to IMGT reference sequences. For a sequence to be retained, a match of at least six nucleotides to both a V gene segment and a J gene segment was required. Rearrangements were classified as productive when the CDR3 lacked stop codons and remained in frame with V and J, and all other rearrangements were classified as non-productive. Following IMGT convention, CDR3 was defined as the stretch from the second conserved V-encoded cysteine up to the conserved J-encoded phenylalanine. In an earlier analysis of approximately 500 of the donors, sequences lacking an unambiguous match to a single V gene segment were excluded. An earlier analysis of 500 to 600 of the donors classified V segments as functional when productive rearrangements were above 56.7% and as segregating when the standard deviation between donors was above 5%. A statistical classification framework was built for diagnosing cytomegalovirus status from the catalog of TCR beta chain sequences. In a later analysis, TCR nucleotide sequences were compared against IMGT/GENE-DB human TR gene sequences so that V and J genes could be assigned. The TCRdist pipeline was used in a later analysis to assign CDR3 sequences and most-parsimonious VDJ recombination scenarios. A later analysis defined each TCR beta chain by its CDR3 amino acid sequence plus V-gene family, and excluded reads lacking a unique V-gene family. In a later analysis, fewer than 650 highly shared, low-generation-probability nucleotide sequences were removed to address suspected cross-contamination and a sequencing artifact. For each public chain, a later analysis derived a clonal expansion index from normalized ranks of inferred template counts within each repertoire. Generation probabilities in a later analysis came from a VDJ recombination model fitted to out-of-frame rearrangements, and those results were checked against IGoR. In a later analysis, hypergeometric tests were used to score TCR-TCR, TCR-HLA and TCR-CMV co-occurrence, with a repertoire-size bias correction applied to TCR pairs. To estimate false discovery rates, a later analysis permuted the HLA or CMV assignments 20 times. In a later analysis, co-occurring TCRs were grouped with DBSCAN, and TCRdist sequence similarity was added when clustering was performed within HLA-allele-positive subsets. Repertoires with fewer than 30,000 or more than 120,000 public chains, plus five repertoires with anomalous nucleotide sharing, were excluded from co-occurrence clustering. Entries here come from immuneACCESS through TCRdb and include only in-frame sequences with V and J called. Some clones fail to appear in such tables; in the studies checked, an unresolved V gene covers under half of the shortfall, and the cause of the remainder is unknown. The V and J calls and the clone size are those of that table, but D and trimming were determined from the DNA. The table for this sample lists 200,000 or so clones; over 75% of them were counted only once. 3.8% of the sample is in the top ten clones.

General study outcomes and caveats: A later analysis found that most CMV-associated TCR beta chains appeared HLA-restricted, with HLA associations seemingly driven largely by CMV exposure. Because the 87-base-pair reads could not distinguish some IMGT-functional V segments, including TRBV6-2 and TRBV6-3, those segments were excluded. While some public TCRs were present in many individuals, most TCR sequences turned up only very rarely across donors. The sequencing pipeline was judged likely to have produced a cluster of highly shared sequence variants as a technical artifact. The study listed 164 TCR beta chains as associated with cytomegalovirus. A later genetic analysis associated a missense DCLRE1C variant with V-gene and J-gene trimming of TCR beta chains, and an independent cohort replicated the association. Several of the top co-occurrence clusters appeared to be linked to parvovirus B19, influenza, CMV and Epstein-Barr virus, according to a later analysis. Because HLA typing was unavailable for some donors at each locus, only the typed subset was used in association tests. CMV serostatus was the only immune exposure information available for the cohort. At a false discovery rate of 0.05, a later analysis linked around 15,000 TCR beta sequences to specific HLA alleles. Three of the identified cytomegalovirus-associated TCR beta chains were confirmed in vitro to be specific for cytomegalovirus antigens. It was suggested by the authors that the approach could potentially be generalized to other disease states and immunological phenotypes. In an earlier analysis of about 550 of the donors, most TCR beta V segments were observed in productive rearrangements about 87% or about 30% of the time, broadly matching IMGT annotations. Because counts were too low, roughly 17 rarely observed V segments, including chromosome 9 orphons, were left out of the earlier analysis of approximately 500 of the donors. A further reported finding was that TCR beta sequences accurately predicted the HLA-A and HLA-B alleles for most subjects in the first cohort. Correlated functional status among segregating V segments might be attributable to linkage disequilibrium, but an unknown experimental factor could not be ruled out. In this cohort, only TCR beta chains were sequenced, and detectable features were limited by the absence of alpha or paired-chain data. In both the original and validation cohorts, the classifier was reported to diagnose cytomegalovirus status with high specificity and sensitivity. Sequencing depth was assumed to be roughly uniform across donors in the presence/absence analyses, though that assumption may not hold. A later analysis found that HLA-associated TCR beta chains were more clonally expanded and had lower generation probabilities than equally common non-associated chains. Assigning TCR associations to individual alleles was difficult when HLA alleles, especially DR and DQ, strongly co-occurred. Compared with the approximately 720-donor mean, donors in an Asian-associated ancestry cluster had fewer N-insertions in productive TCRs, according to a later genetic analysis. In a later analysis, TCR association rates were found to vary across HLA loci, with the most associated TCRs seen for DRB1 alleles and the fewest for HLA-C alleles.

The sequenced sample consisted of PBMCs. The chain is made from TRBV9 and TRBJ1-4, with 11 bases aligning to TRBD1. This TCR came from a man aged 45 to 65 in good health and CMV-seronegative. In nucleotides, the sequence is TGTGCCAGCAGCCGGACAGGGGGCAATAATGAAAAACTGTTTTTT. This is translated as CASSRTGGNNEKLFF.